The following is a TCR beta chain sequence with its context. The cohort comprised adults aged about 18 to 89 years residing in some 24 US areas. Participant-given clinical history determined each cohort assignment. People in the exposed group encountered a COVID-19 case within 2 weeks before entering the study. The data were obtained in a study of blood T cell repertoires in COVID-19. Study background: PBMCs, B-cell-depleted T cells, or T cells provided the cDNA or gDNA that made up the material.

Profiling relied on immunoSEQ multiplex PCR, and the TCRdb table lists in-frame clones only, not all of them. The sample lists roughly 190,000 clones; roughly 84% were seen once. The CDR3 runs 14 residues. The germline CDR1 and CDR2 sequences are PRHDT and FYEKMQ (reference sequence). Trimming at V came to 3 bases and at J to 5 bases, leaving 6 bases not matched to a gene. The source material was PBMCs or T cells enriched from blood (not recorded which). J is TRBJ2-7 and V is TRBV13; 8 bases are shared with TRBD2. The sequence came from a woman in her thirties who had been exposed to COVID-19. As DNA, the CDR3 is TGTGCCAGCAGCTTGCGGGGGGCCCTTAACGAGCAGTACTTC. Its translation: CASSLRGALNEQYF.